This is a list of T cell receptor beta chains from one sample in a study of cytomegalovirus exposure and HLA in healthy donors. Assay: immunoSEQ multiplex PCR; the TCRdb copy retains only in-frame clones and omits some. The data hold over 200,000 clones, with 82% observed a single time. Sequencing input: PBMCs. These receptors were obtained from a man aged 40-49 years in good health and CMV-seropositive. CDR3s include the opening cysteine and the closing phenylalanine or tryptophan. Fields, in order: CDR3 protein, V gene, J gene, clone size. Part of the rows lack a size; the others show once, few, many or a class for expanded clones.

CDR3 protein: CSVPDLGGYTF; V gene: TRBV29-1; J gene: TRBJ1-2; clone size: -
CDR3 protein: CASTAGASVYNEQFF; V gene: TRBV6-5; J gene: TRBJ2-1; clone size: -
CDR3 protein: CASSLGQMNTEAFF; V gene: TRBV11-2; J gene: TRBJ1-1; clone size: -
CDR3 protein: CASSQDTIRGTQYF; V gene: TRBV14; J gene: TRBJ2-5; clone size: -
CDR3 protein: CASSFASRDTQYF; V gene: TRBV5-1; J gene: TRBJ2-3; clone size: -
CDR3 protein: CASSLTPAGRTDTQYF; V gene: TRBV7-3; J gene: TRBJ2-3; clone size: -
CDR3 protein: CAWRGGGRLDDTF; V gene: TRBV30; J gene: TRBJ1-2; clone size: -
CDR3 protein: CASSLGAAPNTGELFF; V gene: TRBV5-4; J gene: TRBJ2-2; clone size: -
CDR3 protein: CAIGGGGSTDTQYF; V gene: TRBV28; J gene: TRBJ2-3; clone size: -
CDR3 protein: CASSMGGAYNEQFF; V gene: TRBV19; J gene: TRBJ2-1; clone size: -
CDR3 protein: CASSAPQDFNTEAFF; V gene: TRBV5-4; J gene: TRBJ1-1; clone size: -
CDR3 protein: CASSLAVRAETQYF; V gene: TRBV7-9; J gene: TRBJ2-5; clone size: few
CDR3 protein: CASSPRTSGRGFQETQYF; V gene: TRBV7-9; J gene: TRBJ2-5; clone size: -
CDR3 protein: CASSVEDRVKTGELFF; V gene: TRBV9; J gene: TRBJ2-2; clone size: -
CDR3 protein: CASSQGLRQGHLGGTEAFF; V gene: TRBV4-1; J gene: TRBJ1-1; clone size: -
CDR3 protein: CASSLGRGGDYGYTF; V gene: TRBV13; J gene: TRBJ1-2; clone size: -
CDR3 protein: CASSLDRMGQPQHF; V gene: TRBV5-1; J gene: TRBJ1-5; clone size: -
CDR3 protein: CASRRRLGGYTF; V gene: TRBV6-5; J gene: TRBJ1-2; clone size: -
CDR3 protein: CASSVGLAGRETQYF; V gene: TRBV9; J gene: TRBJ2-5; clone size: -
CDR3 protein: CSVRGPDTQYF; V gene: TRBV29-1; J gene: TRBJ2-3; clone size: -
CDR3 protein: CASRTSPGWGNEQFF; V gene: TRBV19; J gene: TRBJ2-1; clone size: -
CDR3 protein: CASSDAYEQYF; V gene: TRBV6-5; J gene: TRBJ2-7; clone size: -
CDR3 protein: CAWQGQGGETQYF; V gene: TRBV30; J gene: TRBJ2-5; clone size: -
CDR3 protein: CASSPSGPYNEQFF; V gene: TRBV6-5; J gene: TRBJ2-1; clone size: -
CDR3 protein: CASSPGTSGGETQYF; V gene: TRBV7-3; J gene: TRBJ2-5; clone size: -
CDR3 protein: CASSDGTSGITDTQYF; V gene: TRBV6-1; J gene: TRBJ2-3; clone size: -
CDR3 protein: CASAARGELFF; V gene: TRBV2; J gene: TRBJ2-2; clone size: -
CDR3 protein: CASSEALWRVYGYTF; V gene: TRBV6-1; J gene: TRBJ1-2; clone size: -
CDR3 protein: CASSYSGSLGTKEQFF; V gene: TRBV6-5; J gene: TRBJ2-1; clone size: -